This TCR beta chain is drawn from a study of identical twins. Study findings and constraints: Conclusions relied on cross-sectional statistical analysis, not following the same donors. Abundant beta clonotypes from cord blood had fewer insertions, unlike memory repertoires, which showed none.

A note on this clonotype: Its antigen is not known.

After template switching added a universal primer site, the resulting cDNA carried unique molecular identifiers. TCRdb redid the calling of the 5' RACE reads with MiXCR, one entry per CDR3 protein. The table shows some 560,000 distinct CDR3 sequences, with around a tenth occurring only once. In addition, the sample was reused for a study of yellow fever vaccine responses in identical twins. That study reports: The T cell response to vaccination in identical twins was reportedly partly convergent and partly personalized.

The receptor was isolated from a woman aged 18-29 years in good health. The source material was PBMCs.

CDR3 sequence: CASSSGLVPTDTQYF. The DNA for the CDR3 is TGTGCCAGCAGCTCGGGACTAGTGCCCACAGATACGCAGTATTTT. V and J are TRBV7-8 and TRBJ2-3; TRBD2 matches 8 bases. CDR3 length: 15 residues. Germline CDR1 SGHVS, CDR2 FQNEAQ. Trimming removed 4 bases from V and 2 bases from J; junction bases left unmatched: 5.